Each of the 15 T cell receptor beta chains below was sequenced from the same sample in a study of blood T cell repertoires in COVID-19. TCRdb's table, derived via immunoSEQ multiplex PCR, lists solely in-frame clones and lacks some. The repertoire holds 250,000 or so clones, with about 91% as singletons. Sequencing was done on a sample of PBMCs or T cells enriched from blood (not recorded which). The origin of the receptors is a man aged 35-49 years who had been exposed to COVID-19.

This chain uses TRBV18 with TRBJ1-3; 8 bases fit TRBD1. The V gene end was trimmed by 6 bases and the J gene end by 4 bases; junction bases not matched to a gene: 11. CDR1 KGHSH and CDR2 LQKENI come from the germline V gene. The CDR3 runs 16 residues. The CDR3: CASSPKTGVVGNTIYF. The CDR3 coding sequence is TGTGCCAGCTCGCCTAAGACAGGGGTTGTCGGAAACACCATATATTTT.

The CDR3 nucleotides read TGTGCCAGCAGTTTATCAGGCCTCTGGCGGGGGGGCGAGCAGTACTTC. Translated, it gives CASSLSGLWRGGEQYF. This chain uses TRBV28 with TRBJ2-7; 9 nucleotides align to TRBD2. The length of the CDR3 is 16 residues. Germline CDR1 and CDR2: MDHEN and SYDVKM. Losses at the gene ends were 1 base for V and 6 bases for J; bases not matched to a gene: 10.

A few counts support this clone. The V gene is TRBV5-4, the J gene TRBJ2-7, with D unresolved. In germline, CDR1 is SGHNT, CDR2 YYREEE (reference sequence). The ends were cut back, 4 bases at V and 0 bases at J, with 11 bases in the middle. The CDR3 is made up of 14 amino acids. CDR3 residues: CASSVPSDSYEQYF. Here the CDR3 DNA reads TGTGCCAGCAGCGTTCCAAGCGACTCCTACGAGCAGTACTTC.

This clone was seen just once. The rearrangement links TRBV19 to TRBJ1-1; D gene ambiguous. V was trimmed by 7 bases and J by 1 base, leaving 16 bases between them. There are 15 residues in the CDR3. The germline V gene has CDR1 LNHDA and CDR2 SQIVND (reference sequence). CDR3 in amino acids: CASTPRAQGNTEAFF. CDR3 DNA: TGTGCCAGTACACCGAGGGCGCAAGGGAACACTGAAGCTTTCTTT.

This chain uses TRBV28 with TRBJ2-1, with a weak D call TRBD2 (6 bases). V lost 4 bases, J lost 6 bases, and 7 bases lay in between. This CDR3 has 12 residues. The germline CDR1 and CDR2 sequences are MDHEN and SYDVKM. The CDR3 spells CASSWGGNEQFF. CDR3 DNA: TGTGCCAGCAGTTGGGGAGGCAATGAGCAGTTCTTC. Filled out from reference TRBV28 and TRBJ2-1, the complete variable domain reads DVKVTQSSRYLVKRTGEKVFLECVQDMDHENMFWYRQDPGLGLRLIYFSYDVKMKEKGDIPEGYSVSREKKERFSLILESASTNQTSMYLCASSWGGNEQFFGPGTRLTVL.

This chain connects TRBV30 to TRBJ1-2, with 7 bases that match TRBD1. CDR3 length: 13 residues. Trimming at V came to 0 bases and at J to 8 bases, leaving 6 bases not matched to a gene. Germline-derived CDR1 and CDR2 are GTSNPN and SVGIG (reference sequence). CDR3 in DNA: TGTGCCTGGAGTGTACAGGGGAGTGGCGGCTACACCTTC. This gives the protein CAWSVQGSGGYTF.

V is TRBV6-5 and J is TRBJ1-3; D not resolved. Germline CDR1 is MNHEY and CDR2 is SVGAGI. Trimming removed 0 bases at V and 0 bases at J, with 6 bases between. CDR3 length equals 15 residues. CDR3 protein: CASSYSYRSGNTIYF. DNA of the CDR3: TGTGCCAGCAGTTACTCCTACCGCTCTGGAAACACCATATATTTT.

This rearrangement joins TRBV30 to TRBJ1-1; 9 bases map to TRBD1. CDR3 length: 16 amino acids. Trimming cost V 4 bases and J 5 bases; bases outside gene matches: 14. Germline V gives CDR1 GTSNPN, CDR2 SVGIG (reference sequence). The CDR3 nucleotides are TGTGCCTGGATCATGTACAGGGGGCCCTCGAGAACTGAAGCTTTCTTT. Translation: CAWIMYRGPSRTEAFF.

This clone has a single count. The V call is TRBV7-6, the J call TRBJ1-1; possible D gene TRBD1, 5 bases. The V and J ends lost 5 bases and 1 base respectively, with 8 bases between them. Germline loops: CDR1 SGHVS, CDR2 FNYEAQ. The CDR3 is 13 residues long. This chain's CDR3 is CASSVQENTEAFF. CDR3 coding DNA: TGTGCCAGCAGCGTACAGGAGAACACTGAAGCTTTCTTT. Full variable domain (missing parts from reference TRBV7-6 and TRBJ1-1): GAGVSQSPRYKVTKRGQDVALRCDPISGHVSLYWYRQALGQGPEFLTYFNYEAQQDKSGLPNDRFSAERPEGSISTLTIQRTEQRDSAMYRCASSVQENTEAFFGQGTRLTVV.

The V and J genes are TRBV12-3 or TRBV12-4 and TRBJ2-7, with TRBD1 as a possible D gene (5 bases). CDR3 size: 13 residues. Trimming removed 1 base at V and 3 bases at J, with 7 bases between. Here the CDR3 reads CASSLVGLYEQYF. CDR3 nucleotide sequence: TGTGCCAGCAGTTTAGTGGGGCTCTACGAGCAGTACTTC.

This clone came up a few times. The gene calls are TRBV6-5 and TRBJ2-7; D perhaps matches TRBD2 (6 bases). CDR1 and CDR2 from the germline V gene are MNHEY and SVGAGI. V was cut by 6 bases and J by 4 bases, with 16 bases left in between. This CDR3 region has 14 residues. CDR3 protein: CASRGDSESYEQYF. The CDR3 nucleotides read TGTGCCAGCAGGGGGGACTCCGAATCTTACGAGCAGTACTTC.

The chain combines TRBV27 with TRBJ2-7; 11 nucleotides align to TRBD2. The CDR3 consists of 15 residues. With 2 bases clipped from V and 3 bases from J, the junction kept 3 bases outside the gene matches. Germline CDR1 and CDR2: MNHEY and SMNVEV (reference sequence). CDR3 coding DNA: TGTGCCAGCAGTTTAAAGACTAGCGGGAACTACGAGCAGTACTTC. Translated, it gives CASSLKTSGNYEQYF.

The DNA of the CDR3 is TGTGCCTGGAGCTCAGGGGGAGGCTACACCTTC. It codes for CAWSSGGGYTF. The chain couples TRBV30 to TRBJ1-2; 7 bases are shared with TRBD1. This CDR3 comprises 11 residues. The V segment lost 3 bases and the J segment 8 bases; nucleotides outside the gene matches: 3. Germline CDR1 and CDR2: GTSNPN and SVGIG (reference sequence).

The genes are TRBV5-8 and TRBJ2-5, with a weak D call TRBD1 (5 bases). V was trimmed by 6 bases and J by 0 bases, leaving 12 bases between them. The CDR3 spans 14 residues. Germline V lookup: CDR1 SGHTS, CDR2 YDEGEE. In nucleotides, the CDR3 is TGTGCCAGCACCCCTAGACAGAACCAAGAGACCCAGTACTTC. It yields the protein CASTPRQNQETQYF.

This chain joins TRBV28 and TRBJ2-3, with TRBD1 identical over 9 bases. Trimming removed 6 bases from V and 2 bases from J; junction bases left unmatched: 9. The germline V gene encodes CDR1 MDHEN and CDR2 SYDVKM. This CDR3 region has 16 residues. CDR3 region: CASSAPGTGTTDTQYF. The CDR3 DNA sequence: TGTGCCAGCAGCGCCCCCGGGACAGGGACCACAGATACGCAGTATTTT.